This record concerns one TCR beta chain sequence. Its antigen is undetermined. The CDR3 covers 13 residues. Looked up from germline, CDR1 is SGHTA and CDR2 is FQGTGA. With V trimmed by 5 bases and J by 7 bases, 3 bases remained unmatched. This sample was taken from a study of vaccination and CD4 T cells after COVID-19. Overall study context: In the convalescent cohort, there were six males and four females, two of them Hispanic. Investigators took post-vaccine samples a median approximately 72 days after dose two, within a range of 14 to 241.

Sequencing of DNA taken from cultured CD4+ T cells relied on the Oncomine TCR Beta short-read assay. A single record per CDR3 protein comes from TCRdb applying MiXCR to the PCR reads. Altogether about 16,000 distinct CDR3 sequences are present, roughly 60% being singletons, with the ten largest covering 7% to 8.5%. As to treatment: roughly ten-day PBMC culture with coronavirus spike peptide pools or control peptides (ViraFEST assay). This chain joins TRBV7-3 and TRBJ2-3, with 10 nucleotides matching TRBD1. The sequence came from a human donor who had recovered from COVID-19. The specimen sequenced was CD4+ T cells from blood, cultured in vitro. CDR3 bases: TGTGCCAGCAGCAGGGACAGGGGATATACGCAGTATTTT. It encodes CASSRDRGYTQYF.